Listed below are T cell receptor beta chains from one sample, sequenced in a study of cytomegalovirus exposure and HLA in healthy donors. Method: immunoSEQ multiplex PCR; TCRdb's copy keeps in-frame clones and lacks some. The profile shows around 180,000 clones, around 79% of them singletons. The sequenced sample was PBMCs. The source of these receptors is a woman in her thirties or forties in good health and CMV-seronegative. CDR3s include the opening cysteine and the closing phenylalanine or tryptophan.

J gene,V gene,CDR3 protein
TRBJ2-2,TRBV2,CASRETSGRGTGELFF
TRBJ1-3,TRBV30,CAWGTIPSGNTIYF
TRBJ2-2,TRBV19,CASSTARSTGELFF
TRBJ2-7,TRBV7-3,CASSPGGKIYEQYF
TRBJ1-5,TRBV6-6,CASSYLSGGNQPQHF
TRBJ2-5,TRBV7-8,CASSLGEAQYF
TRBJ2-1,TRBV6-4,CASGQGNNEQFF
TRBJ2-1,TRBV4-1,CASSQVPGTSGYNEQFF
TRBJ1-1,TRBV18,CASSPETMNTEAFF
TRBJ2-7,TRBV28,CASSLHRQGGPASEQYF
TRBJ2-7,TRBV19,CASSTGNRGLDEQYF
TRBJ1-1,TRBV7-2,CASSRDRGLNTEAFF
TRBJ2-3,TRBV9,CASSVGVVMRDTQYF
TRBJ2-5,TRBV6-1,CASTGSSETQYF
TRBJ1-4,TRBV7-9,CASTIQGGTNEKLFF
TRBJ1-1,TRBV7-2,CASSTQVYTEAFF
TRBJ2-1,TRBV27,CASSSLSLTSSYNEQFF
TRBJ2-3,TRBV19,CASLGQVRGTDTQYF
TRBJ2-4,TRBV9,CASSPRGENSKNIQYF
TRBJ2-1,TRBV19,CASSIDGNGGRFF
TRBJ1-3,TRBV5-1,CASSLPGQGAQSSGNTIYF
TRBJ1-2,TRBV4-1,CASSQPLQGSNYGYTF
TRBJ2-5,TRBV4-3,CASSQLAEETQYF
TRBJ1-2,TRBV27,CASSLYGDRVGYTF
TRBJ1-1,TRBV21-1,CASSKESGITEAFF
TRBJ2-7,TRBV27,CASSLLSPGLAAYEQYF
TRBJ2-5,TRBV27,CASSLSAGQETQYF
TRBJ2-7,TRBV5-1,CASSLGAGGPYEQYF
TRBJ1-5,TRBV19,CASSIGTANNQPQHF
TRBJ1-3,TRBV9,CASSADIFSGNTIYF
TRBJ2-1,TRBV6-5,CASSYSGGDYNEQFF
TRBJ1-5,TRBV10-1,CASSELLNQPQHF
TRBJ2-7,TRBV9,CASSPISYEQYF
TRBJ1-1,TRBV7-9,CASSFSRNTEAFF
TRBJ1-2,TRBV9,CASSVGQGIVGYTF
TRBJ2-3,TRBV14,CASSQTGTWSDTQYF
TRBJ1-1,TRBV7-2,CASSTGGPGTVNTEAFF
TRBJ2-3,TRBV9,CASSIPLGREGTDTQYF
TRBJ1-1,TRBV27,CASSINRAGRENTEAFF
TRBJ2-1,TRBV11-2,CASSSPTSGSAYFNEQFF
TRBJ2-5,TRBV19,CASSAAEFQETQYF
TRBJ2-7,TRBV10-1,CASSEHLEGLAPIYF
TRBJ1-4,TRBV29-1,CSVLDSGEKLFF
TRBJ1-2,TRBV30,CAWSASPQAGPVF
TRBJ2-3,TRBV11-2,CASSFNPDRGVDTQYF
TRBJ2-1,TRBV9,CASSNRRSEQFF
TRBJ1-4,TRBV25-1,CASSPSGTGREKLFF
TRBJ2-3,TRBV29-1,CSVSGGTRSTDTQYF
TRBJ2-1,TRBV6-6,CASSNLQGTLFF
TRBJ2-3,TRBV7-2,CASSLGGRAYSTDTQYF
TRBJ1-5,TRBV2,CASRHDRLLSSQPQHF
TRBJ2-3,TRBV7-8,CASSLRLPLGFAGDTQYF
TRBJ1-2,TRBV28,CASTLRDRGGYTF
TRBJ1-3,TRBV4-1,CASSQPTKISGNTIYF
TRBJ1-1,TRBV2,CASSEQGATEAFF
TRBJ2-2,TRBV30,CAWMVGYTGELFF
TRBJ2-5,TRBV5-1,CASSLGREGETQYF
TRBJ1-1,TRBV5-1,CASSLGPGTEAFF
TRBJ1-5,TRBV25-1,CANEHHYQPQHF